This T cell receptor (beta chain) was sequenced during a study of follicular helper T cells after annual influenza vaccination. The V segment lost 4 bases and the J segment 0 bases; nucleotides outside the gene matches: 5. The CDR3 loop spans 16 amino acids. Germline lookup yields CDR1 SNHLY and CDR2 FYNNEI. Assay used: immunoSEQ multiplex PCR; TCRdb lists only in-frame clones, some missing. The data hold about 9,200 clones, with 65% to 85% observed a single time. Time point here: 2015-2016 season, pre-vaccination. Blood volume per time point ranged from about 35 to 110 mL. The specimen comprised CXCR5+ CD38- circulating T follicular helper cells from blood, sampled on the day of influenza vaccination. Indicated subset: circulating Tfh, non-naive CD4+CXCR5+PD-1+ (ICOS+CD38+ or ICOS-CD38-). This sequence joins TRBV2 and TRBJ2-3, with 9 bases matching TRBD2. This receptor was obtained from an adult who received the influenza vaccine. The CDR3 spells CASSVAGGHSTDTQYF. The CDR3 bases are TGTGCCAGCAGTGTGGCGGGAGGGCATAGCACAGATACGCAGTATTTT.